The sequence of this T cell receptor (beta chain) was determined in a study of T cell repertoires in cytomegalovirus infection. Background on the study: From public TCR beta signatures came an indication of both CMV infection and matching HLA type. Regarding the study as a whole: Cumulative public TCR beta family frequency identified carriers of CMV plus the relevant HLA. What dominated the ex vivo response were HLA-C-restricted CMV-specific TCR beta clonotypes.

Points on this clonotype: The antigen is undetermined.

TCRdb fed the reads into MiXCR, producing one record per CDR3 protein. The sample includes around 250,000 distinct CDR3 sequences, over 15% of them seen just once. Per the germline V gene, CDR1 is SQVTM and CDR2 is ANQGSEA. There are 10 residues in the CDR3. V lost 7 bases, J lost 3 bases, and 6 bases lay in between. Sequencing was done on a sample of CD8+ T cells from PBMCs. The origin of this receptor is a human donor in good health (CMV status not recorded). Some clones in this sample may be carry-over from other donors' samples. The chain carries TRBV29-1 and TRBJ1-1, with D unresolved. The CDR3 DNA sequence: TGCAGCGCTATAGACACTGAAGCTTTCTTT. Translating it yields CSAIDTEAFF. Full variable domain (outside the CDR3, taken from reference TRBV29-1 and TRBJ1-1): SAVISQKPSRDICQRGTSLTIQCQVDSQVTMMFWYRQQPGQSLTLIATANQGSEATYESGFVIDKFPISRPNLTFSTLTVSNMSPEDSSIYLCSAIDTEAFFGQGTRLTVV.